This T cell receptor (beta chain) was recorded in a study of blood T cell repertoires in COVID-19. Study overall: Donors in the United States, Italy and Spain gave samples during acute or convalescent COVID-19.

Germline V gene data show CDR1 as LGHDT and CDR2 as YNNKEL (reference sequence). Trimming at V came to 1 base and at J to 2 bases, leaving 2 bases not matched to a gene. This CDR3 is 15 amino acids long. A remark on this clone: Other nucleotide sequences in the sample specify the same CDR3.

In the study's own analysis: Amplification with reference gene primers provided the estimates of nucleated cell counts. Assay used: immunoSEQ multiplex PCR; TCRdb lists only in-frame clones, some missing. The V and J calls and clone size were taken over from that table, and D and trimming were inferred from the DNA. The sample shows some 240,000 clones, around nine tenths of them seen only once. A Seattle source enrolled patients during active infection and followed them longitudinally. Sequenced material: peripheral blood. The genes are TRBV3-1 (or the pseudogene TRBV3-2) and TRBJ2-1; 7 positions match TRBD2. This receptor was obtained from a man aged 55 to 69 with COVID-19, enrolled during active disease. The CDR3, as DNA: TGTGCCAGCAGCCAAGGCGGGGGACCCTACAATGAGCAGTTCTTC. Translation gives CASSQGGGPYNEQFF.